The text below deals with one TCR beta chain. The data were obtained in a study of shared clonotypes between healthy human individuals. J gave up 3 bases and V 5 bases, and 3 bases lay outside the gene matches. Per germline, CDR1 MNHNS and CDR2 SASEGT. This CDR3 spans 14 amino acids. Profiled with immunoSEQ multiplex PCR; TCRdb holds only in-frame clones, not every one. Of about 510,000 clones in the sample, 90% to 96% were seen once. V is TRBV6-1 and J is TRBJ2-7; TRBD1 matches at 11 bases. This clonotype was obtained from a woman aged 25 to 45 in good health. Sequencing input: naive CD4+ T cells sorted from blood. As to subset: CD45RA+ positively selected. DNA of the CDR3: TGTGCCAGCAGTAGGGACAGGGGGGTCTACGAGCAGTACTTC. This translates into CASSRDRGVYEQYF.